This T cell receptor (beta chain) emerged from a study of hypomethylating agent response in myelodysplastic syndrome. This CDR3 is built from 15 residues. Germline-derived CDR1 and CDR2 are SGHAT and FQNNGV. Method: immunoSEQ multiplex PCR; TCRdb's copy keeps in-frame clones and lacks some. The sample records about 5,100 clones, over 70% being singletons. The origin of this receptor is a human donor with myelodysplastic syndrome. The V and J genes are TRBV11-2 and TRBJ2-5; 7 positions agree with TRBD1. Judging by the DNA end, TRBJ2-7 fits better; the J call may be wrong. Sample: bone marrow, taken before or after starting hypomethylating agent treatment for myelodysplastic syndrome (not recorded which). CDR3 in DNA: TGTGCCAGCAGCCTCACCCCGACAGGGTATCTCGAGCAGTACTTC. It codes for CASSLTPTGYLEQYF.